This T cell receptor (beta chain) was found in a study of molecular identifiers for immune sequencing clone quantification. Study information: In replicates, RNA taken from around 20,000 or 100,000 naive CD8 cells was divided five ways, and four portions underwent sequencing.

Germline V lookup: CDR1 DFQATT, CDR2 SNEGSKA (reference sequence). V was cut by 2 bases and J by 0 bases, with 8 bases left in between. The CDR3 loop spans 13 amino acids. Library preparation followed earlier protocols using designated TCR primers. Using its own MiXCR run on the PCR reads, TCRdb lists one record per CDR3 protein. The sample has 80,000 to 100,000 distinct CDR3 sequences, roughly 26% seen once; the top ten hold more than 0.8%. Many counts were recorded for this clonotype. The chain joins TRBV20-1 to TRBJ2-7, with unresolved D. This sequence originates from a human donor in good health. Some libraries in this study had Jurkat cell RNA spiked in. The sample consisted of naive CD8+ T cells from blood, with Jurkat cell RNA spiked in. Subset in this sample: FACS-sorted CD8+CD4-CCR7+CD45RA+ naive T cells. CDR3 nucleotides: TGCAGTGCTAGACCCAGGTCCTCCTACGAGCAGTACTTC. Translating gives CSARPRSSYEQYF.